The following is a T cell receptor beta chain sequence with its context. What was amplified from RNA transcripts were TCR beta CDR3 regions. First-round RT-PCR with HTBI primers amplified the TCR CDR3 region. TCRdb analysed the multiplex PCR reads with MiXCR anew, one entry per CDR3 protein. This sample yields some 620,000 distinct CDR3 sequences, of which around 15% are seen a single time; 3% to 4% belongs to the top ten. This sample is drawn from a study of T cells in Graves' hyperthyroidism and ophthalmopathy. The specimen was blood. The origin of this receptor is a woman aged 25 to 45 with Graves' hyperthyroidism.

The CDR3 coding sequence is TGTGCCACCAGGAACACCGGGGAGCTGTTTTTT. Protein: CATRNTGELFF. The chain combines TRBV24-1 with TRBJ2-2; no definite D call. The CDR3 loop spans 11 amino acids. CDR1 is KGHDR and CDR2 is SFDVKD in the germline V gene. Trimming pared 7 bases from V and 1 base from J, leaving 0 bases between.